The 24 T cell receptor beta chains in this list originate from one sample, sequenced in a study of shared clonotypes between healthy human individuals. The method was immunoSEQ multiplex PCR; TCRdb's version includes in-frame clones alone and lacks a portion of them. The top ten clones hold 12% of a sample with about 560,000 clones, roughly 79% of them seen once. The sequenced sample was PBMCs. The source is a woman aged 40 to 50 in good health. Some clones in this sample may be carry-over from other donors' samples.

The chain uses TRBV29-1 and TRBJ2-2; D is unclear. The CDR3 runs 14 residues. Germline V gives CDR1 SQVTM, CDR2 ANQGSEA. V lost 7 bases and J lost 3, with 15 bases in between. CDR3 loop: CSGGGPRDTGELFF. The CDR3 bases are TGCAGCGGTGGTGGGCCTCGGGACACCGGGGAGCTGTTTTTT.

Only one count was recorded for this clone. The junction and the germline gene differ at one end; a read error may be behind it. The rearrangement links TRBV18 to TRBJ2-5; 10 bases are shared with TRBD2. CDR1 is KGHSH and CDR2 is LQKENI in the germline V gene. The CDR3 has 17 amino acids. The CDR3 is CASSPWRAGGRQATQYF. Written as DNA, the CDR3 is TGTGCCAGCTCACCATGGAGAGCGGGGGGGCGCCAAGCGACCCAGTACTTC.

The chain uses TRBV5-1 and TRBJ2-5; TRBD2 matches at 8 bases. This CDR3 comprises 16 residues. V lost 4 bases and J lost 0; bases outside the gene matches: 8. CDR1 SGHRS and CDR2 YFSETQ come from the germline V gene. The CDR3 loop is CASSPNPGGHQETQYF. DNA of the CDR3: TGCGCCAGCAGCCCCAATCCGGGGGGGCACCAAGAGACCCAGTACTTC.

This clone has just one count. The V call is TRBV5-6, the J call TRBJ2-3; D uncertain. V shed 0 bases and J shed 1 base, with 15 bases lying between them. In germline, CDR1 is SGHDT, CDR2 YYEEEE. The CDR3 is 17 amino acids. CDR3 sequence reads: CASSLDFRRFGTDTQYF. Here the CDR3 DNA reads TGTGCCAGCAGCTTGGATTTTCGAAGGTTTGGCACAGATACGCAGTATTTT.

This clone was counted only a few times. The rearrangement links TRBV2 to TRBJ1-2; 8 bases line up with TRBD1. The CDR3 extends over 15 amino acids. Losses at the gene ends were 5 bases for V and 8 bases for J; bases not matched to a gene: 13. Germline-derived CDR1 and CDR2 are SNHLY and FYNNEI. The CDR3 reads CASSPGTGPLGGYTF. The DNA of the CDR3 is TGTGCCAGCAGTCCCGGGACAGGTCCTCTGGGGGGCTACACCTTC.

The chain has TRBV11-2 and TRBJ2-5; 9 nucleotides align to TRBD1. The V gene end was trimmed by 5 bases and the J gene end by 7 bases; junction bases not matched to a gene: 11. Germline CDR1 SGHAT, CDR2 FQNNGV. This CDR3 region has 15 residues. CDR3 nucleotide sequence: TGTGCCAGCAGCCCTCGGGACAGGGCGCAGGGGACCCAGTACTTC. It is translated as CASSPRDRAQGTQYF.

CDR3 protein: CASSLLASGRFNTDTQYF. In DNA form, the CDR3 reads TGTGCCAGCAGTTTATTGGCTAGCGGGAGATTTAACACAGATACGCAGTATTTT. The genes are TRBV28 and TRBJ2-3; 10 bases agree with TRBD2. Germline CDR1 MDHEN, CDR2 SYDVKM. Trimming took 1 base from V and 2 from J; bases not matched to a gene: 9. There are 18 residues in the CDR3.

This clone has a count of ten or more. This chain uses TRBV30 with TRBJ2-1; D call uncertain. CDR3 size: 13 residues. Per the germline V gene, CDR1 is GTSNPN and CDR2 is SVGIG (reference sequence). Trimming left V 2 bases short and J 12 bases short, with 17 bases between. The CDR3 protein is CAWSSYTISGQFF. CDR3 DNA: TGTGCCTGGAGTAGTTACACCATCTCTGGGCAGTTCTTC.

A single count supports this clone. A junction boundary mismatches the germline segment, possibly from a read error. V gene TRBV10-3 combines with J gene TRBJ2-7; D gene unclear. Per the germline V gene, CDR1 is ENHRY and CDR2 is SYGVKD. The CDR3 consists of 15 residues. CDR3 sequence (DNA): TGTGCCAGCAGTGAAAGAGCGACAAGCTCCTACGAGCAGTACTTC. Its protein is CASSERATSSYEQYF.

This chain joins TRBV11-2 and TRBJ2-7; tentative D call: TRBD2 (6 bases). Looked up from germline, CDR1 is SGHAT and CDR2 is FQNNGV. This CDR3 is 16 amino acids long. The V gene lost 1 base and the J gene lost 1 base, with 14 bases spanning the gap. The DNA of the CDR3 is TGTGCCAGCAGCTTAGGTGGCGGGATAGCGTCCTACGAGCAGTACTTC. This gives the protein CASSLGGGIASYEQYF.

The rearrangement joins TRBV28 to TRBJ2-1; D tentatively fits TRBD1 or TRBD2 (5 bases each). Germline CDR1 MDHEN, CDR2 SYDVKM. This CDR3 contains 16 residues. Trimming stripped 2 bases from V and 1 base from J, with 12 bases between. The CDR3 loop is CASSLAGTSSYNEQFF. For the CDR3, the DNA is TGTGCCAGCAGTTTAGCCGGGACCTCATCCTACAATGAGCAGTTCTTC.

This rearrangement joins TRBV7-3 to TRBJ2-2, with D hard to call. This CDR3 spans 14 amino acids. Looked up from germline, CDR1 is SGHTA and CDR2 is FQGTGA. Trimming removed 2 bases at V and 6 bases at J, with 10 bases between. The CDR3 protein is CASSLRAAAGELFF. Written as DNA, the CDR3 is TGTGCCAGCAGCTTACGGGCGGCAGCCGGGGAGCTGTTTTTT. Full variable domain (outside the CDR3, taken from reference TRBV7-3 and TRBJ2-2): GAGVSQTPSNKVTEKGKYVELRCDPISGHTALYWYRQSLGQGPEFLIYFQGTGAADDSGLPNDRFFAVRPEGSVSTLKIQRTERGDSAVYLCASSLRAAAGELFFGEGSRLTVL.

This rearrangement joins TRBV7-2 to TRBJ2-1; a possible D gene is TRBD2 (5 bases). Trimming took off 3 bases at V and 8 bases at J, with 17 bases between the two ends. Germline-derived CDR1 and CDR2 are SGHTA and FQGNSA. The CDR3 consists of 15 residues. CDR3 residues: CASSFGGGGEDEQFF. Here the CDR3 DNA reads TGTGCCAGCAGCTTCGGAGGCGGAGGCGAGGATGAGCAGTTCTTC.

In this sample, this clone turned up many times. The chain has TRBV28 and TRBJ2-6, with TRBD2 matching over 10 bases. With 5 bases clipped from V and 0 bases from J, the junction kept 7 bases outside the gene matches. The CDR3 is made up of 18 amino acids. Germline V gene data show CDR1 as MDHEN and CDR2 as SYDVKM. DNA of the CDR3: TGTGCCAGCAGTCCGTCCCTAGCGGGGGACTCTGGGGCCAACGTCCTGACTTTC. It specifies CASSPSLAGDSGANVLTF.

The rearrangement joins TRBV15 to TRBJ2-1, with TRBD2 as a possible D gene (6 bases). The germline gives CDR1 LNHNV, CDR2 YYDKDF (reference sequence). V was clipped by 0 bases and J by 12 bases, with 15 bases between them. CDR3 length equals 14 residues. CDR3 DNA: TGTGCCACCAGCAGAGACCGATCGCCGGAGGGGCAGTTCTTC. Amino acid sequence: CATSRDRSPEGQFF. The full variable domain, completed using reference TRBV15 and TRBJ2-1, is DAMVIQNPRYQVTQFGKPVTLSCSQTLNHNVMYWYQQKSSQAPKLLFHYYDKDFNNEADTPDNFQSRRPNTSFCFLDIRSPGLGDTAMYLCATSRDRSPEGQFFGPGTRLTVL.

This clone has a handful of counts. The V and J genes are TRBV6-4 and TRBJ2-2; TRBD1 aligns across 7 bases. The CDR3 spans 16 residues. Germline trimming cut 3 bases from V and 0 bases from J; bases unmatched to any gene: 4. CDR1 MRHNA and CDR2 SNTAGT come from the germline V gene. The DNA for the CDR3 is TGTGCCAGCAGTGAGGCCGGGACAGCGAACACCGGGGAGCTGTTTTTT. This encodes CASSEAGTANTGELFF.

This clone was seen more than once but under ten times. The chain links TRBV10-3 to TRBJ2-2; TRBD1 matches at 7 bases. The J segment lost 2 bases and the V segment lost 10 bases, leaving 19 bases of the junction unmatched. This CDR3 comprises 18 residues. Germline V CDR1 and CDR2: ENHRY, SYGVKD. The CDR3 bases are TGTGCCACCATTGGGCCAAGACAGGGACCCTCAAACACCGGGGAGCTGTTTTTT. Its translation is CATIGPRQGPSNTGELFF.

The rearrangement uses TRBV18 and TRBJ2-7; unclear D gene. V lost 2 bases to trimming and J lost 2 bases, with 16 bases between them. Germline CDR1 KGHSH, CDR2 LQKENI. The CDR3 runs 16 residues. CDR3 protein: CASSPYPPGITYEQYF. CDR3 in DNA: TGTGCCAGCTCACCATACCCCCCGGGTATAACCTACGAGCAGTACTTC.

The rearrangement links TRBV27 to TRBJ2-1, with 7 nucleotides matching TRBD1. Losses at the gene ends were 3 bases for V and 8 bases for J; bases not matched to a gene: 10. The CDR3 spans 15 residues. Germline V CDR1 and CDR2: MNHEY, SMNVEV (reference sequence). CDR3 region: CASSLHSTTGHEQFF. CDR3 bases: TGTGCCAGCAGTTTGCATTCCACGACAGGGCATGAGCAGTTCTTC.

This chain joins TRBV14 and TRBJ2-1; tentative D call: TRBD2 (5 bases). The CDR3 extends over 14 amino acids. Germline V gene lookup returns CDR1 SGHDN and CDR2 FVKESK. The V and J ends lost 4 bases and 1 base respectively, with 8 bases between them. CDR3 coding DNA: TGTGCCAGCAGCCTAGGGAGTTCCTACAATGAGCAGTTCTTC. This translates into CASSLGSSYNEQFF.

The V and J genes are TRBV19 and TRBJ1-5; D is unclear. The CDR3 is 13 amino acids. V was shortened by 5 bases and J by 3 bases, with 8 bases between the two germline ends. Germline CDR1 LNHDA, CDR2 SQIVND (reference sequence). The DNA of the CDR3 is TGTGCCAGTAGTTACACAGACAATCAGCCCCAGCATTTT. Protein sequence: CASSYTDNQPQHF.

This sequence joins TRBV21-1 and TRBJ1-1. TRBV21-1 is shown as a pseudogene. The CDR3 contains 15 residues. The CDR3 DNA reads TGTGCCAGCAGCAAATGCGAGGGTACGAACACTGAAGCTTTCTTT. The encoded protein is CASSKCEGTNTEAFF.

The chain combines TRBV4-2 with TRBJ1-4; D call uncertain. The CDR3 covers 17 residues. The germline V gene has CDR1 LGHNA and CDR2 YNFKEQ. Trimming took 2 bases from V and 6 from J, leaving 19 bases between them. The CDR3 nucleotides are TGTGCCAGCAGCCAAAATCCATTCGGGAGTTTGGATGAAAAACTGTTTTTT. It encodes CASSQNPFGSLDEKLFF.

This clone was found a few times. This rearrangement joins TRBV7-3 to TRBJ2-6; maybe TRBD2 (5 bases). CDR1 SGHTA and CDR2 FQGTGA come from the germline V gene. The V gene lost 4 bases and the J gene lost 0 bases, with 10 bases spanning the gap. The CDR3 has 16 residues. In nucleotides, the CDR3 is TGTGCCAGCAGCTCTCGGGATCCCTCTGGGGCCAACGTCCTGACTTTC. This translates into CASSSRDPSGANVLTF.